This TCR beta chain came from a study of blood T cell repertoires in COVID-19. Study details: COVID-19 samples, acute and convalescent, were from the United States, Italy and Spain. The analysed material was cDNA or gDNA that came from T cells, B-cell-depleted T cells, or PBMCs.

The CDR3 covers 16 residues. Germline lookup yields CDR1 LNHDA and CDR2 SQIVND (reference sequence). With 3 bases clipped from V and 4 bases from J, the junction kept 9 bases outside the gene matches. As originally analysed: Cell counts per sample came from amplifying reference gene primers. Assay used: immunoSEQ multiplex PCR; TCRdb lists only in-frame clones, some missing. That table furnishes V, J and clone size, whereas the DNA furnished D and trimming. Among about 240,000 clones listed, roughly four fifths were seen once. Regarding this clone: Other DNA sequences of this sample code for an identical CDR3.

This chain joins TRBV19 and TRBJ1-5; 7 positions agree with TRBD1. The source material was peripheral blood. The sequence was collected from a woman aged 60 to 75 with active or convalescent COVID-19. The CDR3 bases are TGTGCCAGTAGTATGGGTCGACAGGGTAGTAATCAGCCCCAGCATTTT. Translation gives CASSMGRQGSNQPQHF.